A few counts support the clone carrying this T cell receptor (beta chain). This specimen comes from a study of early T cells in non-severe SARS-CoV-2 infection. Study information: Unsorted whole-blood RNA was sequenced in bulk, leaving chains unpaired.

This CDR3 contains 15 residues. Trimming took 1 base from V and 1 from J, leaving 6 bases between them. Germline loops: CDR1 SGHRS, CDR2 YFSETQ. Unique molecular identifiers were attached to individual cDNA molecules. TCRdb reprocessed the 5' RACE reads with MiXCR, giving one entry per CDR3 protein. The sample has over 70,000 distinct CDR3 sequences; under 15% are singletons. This chain joins TRBV5-1 and TRBJ2-6; D unresolved. Specimen: whole blood. This TCR was recovered from an adult who was a healthcare worker with PCR-confirmed SARS-CoV-2 infection or an uninfected control (not recorded which). The CDR3 DNA reads TGCGCCAGCAGCTTGTACTGGTCTGGGGCCAACGTCCTGACTTTC. Residues: CASSLYWSGANVLTF.